The 14 T cell receptor beta chains in this list originate from one sample, sequenced in a study of blood T cells in healthy people across ages. Using a J-beta primer mix together with a sample-barcoded 5' primer, a second PCR was run for 7 to 11 cycles. Via MiXCR, TCRdb re-called the 5' RACE reads, giving one row per CDR3 protein. This table has approximately 1,100,000 distinct CDR3 sequences, roughly 45% appearing once. Material for sequencing was blood. Receptors were obtained from a woman in her sixties in good health.

The chain joins TRBV6-5 to TRBJ2-7; 7 bases map to TRBD1. V was clipped by 6 bases and J by 2 bases; unmatched bases: 7. CDR1 is MNHEY and CDR2 is SVGAGI in the germline V gene. This CDR3 spans 14 amino acids. CDR3 region: CASRPNDRAYEQYF. DNA of the CDR3: TGTGCCAGCAGACCAAACGACAGGGCCTACGAGCAGTACTTC.

This clonotype was detected only once. The genes are TRBV30 and TRBJ2-7; D remains ambiguous. This CDR3 has 13 amino acids. Germline V gene sequence: CDR1 GTSNPN, CDR2 SVGIG (reference sequence). Trimming stripped 2 bases from V and 5 bases from J, with 13 bases between. This CDR3 reads CAWSPTAWHEQYF. Written as DNA, the CDR3 is TGTGCCTGGAGTCCTACTGCCTGGCACGAGCAGTACTTC.

This chain joins TRBV27 and TRBJ2-1; TRBD1 aligns across 7 bases. Germline V gene lookup returns CDR1 MNHEY and CDR2 SMNVEV (reference sequence). The CDR3 has 14 amino acids. The junction had 8 bases not matched to a gene; V was cut back by 5 bases and J by 7 bases. For the CDR3, the DNA is TGTGCCAGCAGTAGAGGGGGCGGGTGGAATGAGCAGTTCTTC. Protein product: CASSRGGGWNEQFF.

This rearrangement joins TRBV20-1 to TRBJ2-1, with unresolved D. CDR3 length equals 15 residues. Germline V gene sequence: CDR1 DFQATT, CDR2 SNEGSKA (reference sequence). The V gene lost 0 bases and the J gene lost 3 bases, with 12 bases spanning the gap. Here the CDR3 reads CSARDRSADYNEQFF. In nucleotides, the CDR3 is TGCAGTGCTAGAGATAGAAGCGCTGACTACAATGAGCAGTTCTTC.

The chain has TRBV7-6 and TRBJ2-2; a weak D match, TRBD1 (6 bases). V lost 7 bases to trimming and J lost 7 bases, with 7 bases between them. Per the germline V gene, CDR1 is SGHVS and CDR2 is FNYEAQ. CDR3 length equals 11 residues. CDR3 nucleotides: TGTGCCAGCATCAGGGGCGGGGAGCTGTTTTTT. Its translation is CASIRGGELFF.

There are a few counts of this clonotype. This chain links TRBV7-2 with TRBJ1-5; no clear D. Per germline, CDR1 SGHTA and CDR2 FQGNSA. This CDR3 has 16 residues. V shed 1 base and J shed 0 bases, with 10 bases lying between them. CDR3 bases: TGTGCCAGCAGCTTAGTCGGGTTAAGTAGCAATCAGCCCCAGCATTTT. Its protein is CASSLVGLSSNQPQHF. The whole variable domain, remainder taken from reference TRBV7-2 and TRBJ1-5, is GAGVSQSPSNKVTEKGKDVELRCDPISGHTALYWYRQSLGQGLEFLIYFQGNSAPDKSGLPSDRFSAERTGGSVSTLTIQRTQQEDSAVYLCASSLVGLSSNQPQHFGDGTRLSIL.

The V call is TRBV2, the J call TRBJ2-1; D tentatively reads TRBD1 or TRBD2 (5 bases each). The V and J ends lost 4 bases and 5 bases respectively, with 15 bases between them. Germline lookup yields CDR1 SNHLY and CDR2 FYNNEI. CDR3 length equals 15 residues. The CDR3 nucleotides are TGTGCCAGCAGTGTGGGGGTCCTAGGAAACAATGAGCAGTTCTTC. This codes for CASSVGVLGNNEQFF.

This clonotype has just one count. One end of the junction does not line up with germline, which may come from a read error. This chain uses TRBV28 with TRBJ2-7, with a possible D match to TRBD2 (6 bases). CDR3 length: 12 residues. Germline V gene lookup returns CDR1 MDHEN and CDR2 SYDVKM. The CDR3 nucleotides are TGTGCCAGCGGTTTTGGCGGGACGATGGTGTACTTC. Translated: CASGFGGTMVYF.

The genes are TRBV28 and TRBJ2-5; TRBD2 agrees at 7 bases. V trimming: 3 bases; J trimming: 11 bases; junction bases outside the gene matches: 9. Germline V gene data show CDR1 as MDHEN and CDR2 as SYDVKM. The CDR3 loop spans 13 amino acids. CDR3 sequence: CASSLGSGGEQYF. For the CDR3, the DNA is TGTGCCAGCAGTTTGGGGTCGGGGGGTGAGCAGTACTTC.

The V gene is TRBV7-2, the J gene TRBJ1-2; tentatively, D is TRBD1 (5 bases). From germline, CDR1 is SGHTA and CDR2 FQGNSA. Trimming shortened V by 1 base and J by 8 bases, and 14 bases separated the two germline ends. CDR3 length: 14 amino acids. CDR3 amino acids: CASSLGTTLGGYTF. Here the CDR3 DNA reads TGTGCCAGCAGCTTAGGGACAACCTTGGGCGGCTACACCTTC.

The chain employs TRBV27 and TRBJ2-3; 12 nucleotides match TRBD2. CDR3 length equals 13 residues. V shed 9 bases and J 6 bases; nucleotides not matched to a gene: 4. Looked up from germline, CDR1 is MNHEY and CDR2 is SMNVEV (reference sequence). The CDR3 sequence: CASLAGGGDTQYF. For the CDR3, the DNA is TGTGCCAGTCTAGCGGGAGGGGGGGATACGCAGTATTTT.

V and J are TRBV20-1 and TRBJ2-7, with TRBD2 identical over 13 bases. After removal of 0 bases from V and 3 bases from J, the junction contained 8 bases not matched to a gene. This CDR3 is built from 17 residues. In germline, CDR1 is DFQATT, CDR2 SNEGSKA (reference sequence). The CDR3 region has the DNA TGCAGTGCTAGAGAACTAGCGGGAGGGCCCAACCTCTACGAGCAGTACTTC. Translated: CSARELAGGPNLYEQYF.

This rearrangement joins TRBV20-1 to TRBJ2-5; a weak D match, TRBD2 (6 bases). The germline CDR1 and CDR2 sequences are DFQATT and SNEGSKA (reference sequence). The CDR3 is made up of 16 amino acids. V lost 1 base and J 11 bases, leaving 26 bases between the germline ends. CDR3 sequence (DNA): TGCAGTGCTAGAGGGAGTTGGGCGGGAAATGTCTATGAGCAGTACTTC. It translates to CSARGSWAGNVYEQYF.

This clonotype was counted a few times. The chain carries TRBV27 and TRBJ2-7; D unclear. Trimming removed 7 bases from V and 6 bases from J, with 10 bases in between. Germline-derived CDR1 and CDR2 are MNHEY and SMNVEV (reference sequence). The CDR3 loop spans 11 amino acids. The CDR3 region is CASKGGIEQYF. The CDR3 nucleotides are TGTGCCAGCAAAGGTGGGATCGAGCAGTACTTC.